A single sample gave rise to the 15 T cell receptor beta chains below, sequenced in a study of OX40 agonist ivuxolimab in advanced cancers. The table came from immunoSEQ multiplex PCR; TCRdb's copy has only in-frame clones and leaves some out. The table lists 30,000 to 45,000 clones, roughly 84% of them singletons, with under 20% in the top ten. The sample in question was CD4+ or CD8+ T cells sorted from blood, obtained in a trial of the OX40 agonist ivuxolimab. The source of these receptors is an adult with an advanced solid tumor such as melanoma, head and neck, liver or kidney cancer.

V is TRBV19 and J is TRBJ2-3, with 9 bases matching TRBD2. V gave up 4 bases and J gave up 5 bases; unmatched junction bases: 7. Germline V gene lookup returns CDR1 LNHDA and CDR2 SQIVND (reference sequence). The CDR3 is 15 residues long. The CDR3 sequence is CASSSGGGAEDTQYF. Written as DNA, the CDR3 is TGTGCCAGTAGTAGCGGCGGGGGGGCTGAAGATACGCAGTATTTT.

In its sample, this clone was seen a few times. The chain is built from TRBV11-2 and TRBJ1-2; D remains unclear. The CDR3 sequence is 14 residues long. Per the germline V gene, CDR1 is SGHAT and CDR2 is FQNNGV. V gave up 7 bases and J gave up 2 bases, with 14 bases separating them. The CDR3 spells CASTPAGRNYGYTF. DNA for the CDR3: TGTGCCAGCACCCCCGCGGGCAGAAACTATGGCTACACCTTC.

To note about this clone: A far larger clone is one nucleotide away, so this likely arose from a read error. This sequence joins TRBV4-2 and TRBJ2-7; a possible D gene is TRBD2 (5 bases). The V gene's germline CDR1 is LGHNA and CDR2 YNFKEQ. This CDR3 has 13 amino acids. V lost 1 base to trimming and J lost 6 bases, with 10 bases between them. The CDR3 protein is CASSQVPGFEQYF. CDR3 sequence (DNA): TGTGCCAGCAGCCAAGTTCCGGGGTTCGAGCAGTACTTC.

In DNA, the CDR3 is TGTGCCAGCAGTCCCACAGGGACCCAAGAGACCCAGTACTTC. Encoded protein: CASSPTGTQETQYF. This chain joins TRBV2 and TRBJ2-5; the D gene is possibly TRBD1 (6 bases). The V and J ends lost 5 bases and 1 base respectively, with 11 bases between them. Germline-derived CDR1 and CDR2 are SNHLY and FYNNEI. This CDR3 spans 14 amino acids.

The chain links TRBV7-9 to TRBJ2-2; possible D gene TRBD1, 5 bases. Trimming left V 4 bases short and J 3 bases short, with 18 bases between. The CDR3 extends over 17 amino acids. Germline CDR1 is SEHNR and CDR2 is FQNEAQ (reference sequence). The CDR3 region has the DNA TGTGCCAGCAGCTCGCCCAAGGGGCGTCGAGACACCGGGGAGCTGTTTTTT. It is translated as CASSSPKGRRDTGELFF.

The CDR3 sequence is CASGLGPGLATQETQYF. CDR3 in DNA: TGTGCTAGTGGTTTGGGGCCGGGACTAGCGACACAAGAGACCCAGTACTTC. This chain joins TRBV12-5 and TRBJ2-5; 10 bases are a match to TRBD2. Trimming took 1 base from V and 2 from J; bases not matched to a gene: 7. There are 17 residues in the CDR3. CDR1 is LGHNT, CDR2 FRNRAP, per germline.

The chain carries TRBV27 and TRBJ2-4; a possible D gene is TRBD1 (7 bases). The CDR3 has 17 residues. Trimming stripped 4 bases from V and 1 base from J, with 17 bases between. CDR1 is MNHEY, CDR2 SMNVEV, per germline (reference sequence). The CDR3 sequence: CASSSNGGQWAKNIQYF. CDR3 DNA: TGTGCCAGCAGTTCCAACGGGGGACAGTGGGCCAAAAACATTCAGTACTTC.

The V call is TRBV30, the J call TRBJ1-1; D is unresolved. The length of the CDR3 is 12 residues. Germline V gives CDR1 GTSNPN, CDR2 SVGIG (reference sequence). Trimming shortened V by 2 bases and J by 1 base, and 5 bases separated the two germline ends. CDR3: CAWSQQNTEAFF. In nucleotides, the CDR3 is TGTGCCTGGAGTCAGCAGAACACTGAAGCTTTCTTT.

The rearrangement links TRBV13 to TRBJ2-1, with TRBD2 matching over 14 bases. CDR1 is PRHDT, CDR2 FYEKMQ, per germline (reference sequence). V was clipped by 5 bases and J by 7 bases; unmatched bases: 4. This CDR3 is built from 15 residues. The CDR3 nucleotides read TGTGCCAGCAGCCTGGGGACTAGCGGGGGAAATGAGCAGTTCTTC. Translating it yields CASSLGTSGGNEQFF. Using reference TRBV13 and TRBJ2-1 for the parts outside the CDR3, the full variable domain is AAGVIQSPRHLIKEKRETATLKCYPIPRHDTVYWYQQGPGQDPQFLISFYEKMQSDKGSIPDRFSAQQFSDYHSELNMSSLELGDSALYFCASSLGTSGGNEQFFGPGTRLTVL.

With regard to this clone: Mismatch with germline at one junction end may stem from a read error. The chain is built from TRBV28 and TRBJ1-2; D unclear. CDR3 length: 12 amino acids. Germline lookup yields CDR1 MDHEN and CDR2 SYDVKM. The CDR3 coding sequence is TGTGCCAGCAGTTTGGGTGGTGAGGAGGGTCGCTTC. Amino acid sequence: CASSLGGEEGRF.

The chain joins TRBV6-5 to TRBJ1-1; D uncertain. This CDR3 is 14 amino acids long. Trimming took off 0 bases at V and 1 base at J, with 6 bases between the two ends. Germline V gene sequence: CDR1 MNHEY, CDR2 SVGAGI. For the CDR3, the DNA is TGTGCCAGCAGTTACTCGCGGGGGAACACTGAAGCTTTCTTT. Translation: CASSYSRGNTEAFF.

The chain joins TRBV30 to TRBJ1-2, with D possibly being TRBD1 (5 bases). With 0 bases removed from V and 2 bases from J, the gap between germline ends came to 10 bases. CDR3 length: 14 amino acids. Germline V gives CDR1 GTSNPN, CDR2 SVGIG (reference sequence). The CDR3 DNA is TGTGCCTGGAGTGTAAGAGGGGTAAACTATGGCTACACCTTC. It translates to CAWSVRGVNYGYTF. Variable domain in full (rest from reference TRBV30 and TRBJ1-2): SQTIHQWPATLVQPVGSPLSLECTVEGTSNPNLYWYRQAAGRGLQLLFYSVGIGQISSEVPQNLSASRPQDRQFILSSKKLLLSDSGFYLCAWSVRGVNYGYTFGSGTRLTVV.

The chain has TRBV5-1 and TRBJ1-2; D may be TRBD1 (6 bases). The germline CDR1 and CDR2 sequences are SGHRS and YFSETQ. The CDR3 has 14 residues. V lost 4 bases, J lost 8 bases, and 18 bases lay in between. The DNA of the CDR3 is TGCGCCAGCAGCCTGTCATCAGGGGCGATGGGCTACACCTTC. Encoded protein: CASSLSSGAMGYTF.

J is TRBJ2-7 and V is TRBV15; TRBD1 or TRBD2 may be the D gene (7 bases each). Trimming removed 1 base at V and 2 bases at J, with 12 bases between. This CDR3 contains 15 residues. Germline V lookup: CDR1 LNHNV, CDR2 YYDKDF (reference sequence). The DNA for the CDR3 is TGTGCCACCAGCAGAGGGGAGGGGGCCACCTACGAGCAGTACTTC. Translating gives CATSRGEGATYEQYF.

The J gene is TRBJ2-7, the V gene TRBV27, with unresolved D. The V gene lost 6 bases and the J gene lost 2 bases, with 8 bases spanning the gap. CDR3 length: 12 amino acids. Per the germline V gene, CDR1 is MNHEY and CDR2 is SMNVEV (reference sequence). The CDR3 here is CASSSLPYEQYF. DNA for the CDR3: TGTGCCAGCAGCTCACTTCCCTACGAGCAGTACTTC.